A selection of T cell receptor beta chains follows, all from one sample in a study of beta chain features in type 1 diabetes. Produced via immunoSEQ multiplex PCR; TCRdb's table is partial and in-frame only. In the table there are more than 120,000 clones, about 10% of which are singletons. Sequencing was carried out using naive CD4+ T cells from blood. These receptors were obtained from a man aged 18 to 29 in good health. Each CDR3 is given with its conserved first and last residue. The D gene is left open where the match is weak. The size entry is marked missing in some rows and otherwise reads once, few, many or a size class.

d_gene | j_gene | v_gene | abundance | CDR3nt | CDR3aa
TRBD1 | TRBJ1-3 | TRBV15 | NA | TGTGCCACCAGCACACGGGACAGGGTGGTTGGAAACACCATATATTTT | CATSTRDRVVGNTIYF
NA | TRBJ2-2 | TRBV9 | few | TGTGCCAGCAGCGTAGGCAGGGGACCCACCGGGGAGCTGTTTTTT | CASSVGRGPTGELFF
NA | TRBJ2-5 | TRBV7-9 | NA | TGTGCCAGCAGTCGGGGGGCTTCGGAGACCCAGTACTTC | CASSRGASETQYF
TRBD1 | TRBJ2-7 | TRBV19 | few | TGTGCCAGTAGTACCGGACAGGGGGCTTACGAGCAGTACTTC | CASSTGQGAYEQYF
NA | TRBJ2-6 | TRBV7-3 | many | TGTGCCAGCAAGTTAGCTGGGGCCAACGTCCTGACTTTC | CASKLAGANVLTF
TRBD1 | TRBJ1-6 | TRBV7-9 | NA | TGTGCCAGCAGCCGAGGGGGCTATTCACCCCTCCACTTT | CASSRGGYSPLHF
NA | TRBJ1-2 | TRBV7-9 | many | TGTGCCAGCAGCTTAGCAGGGGTTCGATCGGATGGCTACACCTTC | CASSLAGVRSDGYTF
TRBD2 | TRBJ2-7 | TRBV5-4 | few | TGTGCCAGCAGCGTCCAGACTAGCGGGGGGGCCCTTGAGCAGTACTTC | CASSVQTSGGALEQYF
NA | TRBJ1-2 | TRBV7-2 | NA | TGTGCCAGCAGCTACAGGGAATCGGACTATGGCTACACCTTC | CASSYRESDYGYTF
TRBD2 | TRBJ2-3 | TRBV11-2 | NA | TGTGCCAGCAGCCCTGGGCTAGCGGCAGATACGCAGTATTTT | CASSPGLAADTQYF
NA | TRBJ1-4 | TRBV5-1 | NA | TGCGCCAGCAGCCTCAATGGGGCAGGCAGTGAAAAACTGTTTTTT | CASSLNGAGSEKLFF
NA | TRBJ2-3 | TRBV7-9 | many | TGTGCCAGCAGCCCCGGGACAACTAGCACAGATACGCAGTATTTT | CASSPGTTSTDTQYF
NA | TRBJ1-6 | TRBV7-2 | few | TGTGCCAGCAGCCCTCAAGGGGCTCCCTCTTATAATTCACCCCTCCACTTT | CASSPQGAPSYNSPLHF
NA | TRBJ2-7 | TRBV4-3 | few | TGCGCCAGCAGCCAATCCGGGACAGCGGGTGCCTACGAGCAGTACTTC | CASSQSGTAGAYEQYF
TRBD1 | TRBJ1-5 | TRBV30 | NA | TGTGCCTGGAGTGCGACAGGGATCAGCCAGCCCCAGCATTTT | CAWSATGISQPQHF
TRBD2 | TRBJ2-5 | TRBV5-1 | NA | TGCGCCAGCAGCTCCAACATACTGACTAGCGGTAAAGAGACCCAGTACTTC | CASSSNILTSGKETQYF
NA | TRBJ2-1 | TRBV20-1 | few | TGCGGTTTGAGCTCCTACAATGAGCAGTTCTTC | CGLSSYNEQFF
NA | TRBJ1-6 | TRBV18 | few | TGTGCCAGCTCACCACCGGGGGGTAATAATTCACCCCTCCACTTT | CASSPPGGNNSPLHF
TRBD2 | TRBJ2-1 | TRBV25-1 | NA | TGTGCCAGCAGTGGAACGCCCGGGACTAGCGGGGGGTGGAGGCAGTTCTTC | CASSGTPGTSGGWRQFF
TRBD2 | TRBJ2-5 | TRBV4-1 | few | TGCGCCAGCAGCCCGATATGGACTAGCGGGGAAGAGACCCAGTACTTC | CASSPIWTSGEETQYF
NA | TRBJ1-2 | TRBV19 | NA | TGTGCCAGTAGTGGACAGAGAGATGGCTACACCTTC | CASSGQRDGYTF
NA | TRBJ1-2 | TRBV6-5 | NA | TGTGCCAGCAGTTACAGGGACTCCCATGGCTACACCTTC | CASSYRDSHGYTF
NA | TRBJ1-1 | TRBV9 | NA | TGTGCCAGCAGCTCCACATACACGAGAGGAGGCACTGAAGCTTTCTTT | CASSSTYTRGGTEAFF
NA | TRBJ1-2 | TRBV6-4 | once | TGTGCCAGCAGTGACCCGGACAGCCATGGCTACACCTTC | CASSDPDSHGYTF
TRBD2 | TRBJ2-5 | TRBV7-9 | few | TGTGCCAGCAGCCCTACTAGCGGGGAAGAGACCCAGTACTTC | CASSPTSGEETQYF
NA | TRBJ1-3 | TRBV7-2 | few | TGTGCCAGCGCATTACAGGGTGCTGGAAACACCATATATTTT | CASALQGAGNTIYF
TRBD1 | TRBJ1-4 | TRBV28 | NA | TGTGCCAGCAGTCCACCCCCGGGACAGGGGAATGAAAAACTGTTTTTT | CASSPPPGQGNEKLFF
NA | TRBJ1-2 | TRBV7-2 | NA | TGTGCCAGCAGCCCCCCGTGGGACATTCACTATGGCTACACCTTC | CASSPPWDIHYGYTF
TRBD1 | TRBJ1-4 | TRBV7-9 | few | TGTGCCAGCAGCCCCGGTCGGGGCAGGGGGCGAGAAAAACTGTTTTTT | CASSPGRGRGREKLFF
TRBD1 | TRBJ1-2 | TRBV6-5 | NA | TGTGCCAGCAGTTTGCCGGCGACAGGGAGTGGCTACACCTTC | CASSLPATGSGYTF
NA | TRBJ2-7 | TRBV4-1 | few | TGCGCCAGCAGCCAAGATTCCTCCTACGAGCAGTACTTC | CASSQDSSYEQYF
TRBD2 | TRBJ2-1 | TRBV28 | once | TGTGCCAGCAGTTTGCTTGCGGGGGGGGCCATTAATGAGCAGTTCTTC | CASSLLAGGAINEQFF
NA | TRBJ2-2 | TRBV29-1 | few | TGCAGCGTTGACCCCAGCGGCACCGGGGAGCTGTTTTTT | CSVDPSGTGELFF
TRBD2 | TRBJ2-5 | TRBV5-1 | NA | TGCGCCAGCAGCTTGGTAGCTAGCGGGGGTCCGGAGACCCAGTACTTC | CASSLVASGGPETQYF
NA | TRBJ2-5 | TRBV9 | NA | TGTGCCAGCAGCGAAGGTAGGGGTGGAGAGACCCAGTACTTC | CASSEGRGGETQYF
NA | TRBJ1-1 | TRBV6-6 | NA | TGTGCCAGCAGTTACTCAGCGGGAAAGAACACTGAAGCTTTCTTT | CASSYSAGKNTEAFF
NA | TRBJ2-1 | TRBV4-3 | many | TGCGCCAGCAGCCGCGGGGGCCCGAACAATGAGCAGTTCTTC | CASSRGGPNNEQFF
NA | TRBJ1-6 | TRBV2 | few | TGTGCCAGCAGAACAGGGAAGAGTTCACCCCTCCACTTT | CASRTGKSSPLHF
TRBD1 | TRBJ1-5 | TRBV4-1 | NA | TGCGCCAGCAGCCGTGGGACAGGTAGCAATCAGCCCCAGCATTTT | CASSRGTGSNQPQHF
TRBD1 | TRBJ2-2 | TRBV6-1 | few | TGTGCCAGCAGTGATCCGACAGGGGGCAGGTCCGGGGAGCTGTTTTTT | CASSDPTGGRSGELFF
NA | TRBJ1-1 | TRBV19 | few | TGTGCCAGTAACCCATCTCAAGGGACTGGAGCTTTCTTT | CASNPSQGTGAFF
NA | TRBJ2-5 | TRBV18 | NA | TGTGCCAGCTCACCATTTTCCGGCCAAGAGACCCAGTACTTC | CASSPFSGQETQYF
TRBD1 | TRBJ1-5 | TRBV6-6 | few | TGTGCCAGCACGAGACAGGGACGGGGTCAGCCCCAGCATTTT | CASTRQGRGQPQHF
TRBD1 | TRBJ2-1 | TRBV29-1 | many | TGCAGCGTTGAAGGCCGGGACAGACACAATGAGCAGTTCTTC | CSVEGRDRHNEQFF
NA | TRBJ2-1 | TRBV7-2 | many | TGTGCCAGCAGAAGCTTGGGGGTAGGGGGTGAGCAGTTCTTC | CASRSLGVGGEQFF
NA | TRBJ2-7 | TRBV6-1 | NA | TGTGCCAGCAGTGCCGGGGGAAGCGAGCAGTACTTC | CASSAGGSEQYF
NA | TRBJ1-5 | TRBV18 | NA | TGTGCCAGCTCACCGGCCGGGACAAACAATCAGCCCCAGCATTTT | CASSPAGTNNQPQHF
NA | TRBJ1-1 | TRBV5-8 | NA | TGTGCCAGCAGCTGGGCCCCGGGGTCGTACACTGAAGCTTTCTTT | CASSWAPGSYTEAFF
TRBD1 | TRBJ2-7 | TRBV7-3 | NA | TGTGCCAGCAGCAAAGGGGACAGGGGCCACGAGCAGTACTTC | CASSKGDRGHEQYF
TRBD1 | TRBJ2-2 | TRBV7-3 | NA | TGTGCCAGCAGCGCGACAGGGTCTGGCACCGGGGAGCTGTTTTTT | CASSATGSGTGELFF
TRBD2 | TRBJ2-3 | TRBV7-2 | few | TGTGCCAGCAGCTTAGGGCTAGCGGGGGGAGGTACGCAGTATTTT | CASSLGLAGGGTQYF
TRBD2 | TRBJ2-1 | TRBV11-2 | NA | TGTGCCAGCAGCTTAACCGGGGGGTCCTACAATGAGCAGTTCTTC | CASSLTGGSYNEQFF
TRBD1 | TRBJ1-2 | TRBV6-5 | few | TGTGCCAGCAGCAGACAGGGAAGAAGCTATGGCTACACCTTC | CASSRQGRSYGYTF
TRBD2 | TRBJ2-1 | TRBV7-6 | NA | TGTGCCAGCAGCTCGCCGACTAGCGGGGGGGCATATGAGCAGTTCTTC | CASSSPTSGGAYEQFF
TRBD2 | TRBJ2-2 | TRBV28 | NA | TGTGCCAGCATCCAAGGGACTAGCGGGGGTCCCGGGGAGCTGTTTTTT | CASIQGTSGGPGELFF
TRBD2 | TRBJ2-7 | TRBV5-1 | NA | TGCGCCAGCAGCTCGGGACTAGTTACCTACGAGCAGTACTTC | CASSSGLVTYEQYF
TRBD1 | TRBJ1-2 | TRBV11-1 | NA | TGTGCCAGCAGCTTATCGCCTGGACAGGCAAACTATGGCTACACCTTC | CASSLSPGQANYGYTF